The present T cell receptor (beta chain) was sequenced within a study of neurological immune-mediated disorders (dated by TCRdb to between 2019 and 2020). Concerning the study at large: Of the approximately 34 multiple sclerosis patients, roughly 30 had relapsing-remitting MS and 3 had secondary progressive MS. The cohort included roughly 71 subjects: roughly 15 with HAM/TSP, around 34 with multiple sclerosis, and some 20 healthy controls. Alongside PBMC samples, the set of about 97 TCR-beta libraries contained longitudinal samples, technical triplicates, and paired CD4+ and CD8+ T-cell subsets that had been sorted. The study compared peripheral blood TCR-beta repertoires of HTLV-I-associated myelopathy (HAM/TSP) patients, multiple sclerosis patients and healthy controls using UMI-based sequencing.

This clonotype showed up many times. The clone's antigen remains unknown. No much larger clonotype is one base removed from it; base qualities were not supplied. Overall results and qualifications from the work: Phylogenetic analysis grouped repertoires from 18 of 34 MS patients into a cluster of related CDR3 sequences, suggesting a possible repertoire-level signature. The MS cluster was not associated with any clinical or MRI features, and the authors stated that larger cohorts are needed. TCR clonal expansion was highest in HAM/TSP patients and lowest in MS patients, with MS patients falling below even healthy controls. Expanded clones from different subjects shared no identical CDR3 amino acid sequences, which suggests that TCR-beta repertoires were private in all groups.

To synthesize cDNA, template-switch 5'RACE was performed with a primer carrying a 10-nucleotide random unique molecular identifier so that each TCR transcript was tagged. Every sequencing run covered 15-18 subjects and yielded more than 170 million TCR-beta sequences. Total RNA was extracted with the RNeasy kit. TCR-beta VDJ regions were amplified with primers for the TCR constant region and the 5'RACE anchor, using the KAPA Real-time Library Amplification kit. A first PCR added sample indexes and Illumina adaptors, and a second PCR then raised library yield. After Ampure bead purification, the TCR product of roughly 650 bp was size-selected on a 2% E-gel SizeSelection system. Before pooling, library quality was assessed on a Bioanalyzer, concentration was determined with Qubit, and library quantification was performed with the Kapa Library Quantification kit. An Illumina HiSeq 2500 sequenced the libraries paired-end 2 x 150 bp. To increase sequence diversity, roughly 24-32% phiX was spiked into each library pool. The original pipeline was this. The quality-filtered reads were processed with the UMI-based MiGEC pipeline, whose error correction step removed more than 75% of the raw TCR sequences. VDJ genes were aligned to IMGT germline references, and clonotypes were defined by unique CDR3 amino acid sequence plus V-J genes. Clonal expansion, Shannon diversity and CDR3 relatedness (CalcPairwiseDistances, ClusterSamples) were evaluated with VDJtools, and phylogenetic trees were built with CLCbio workbench. Using coefficient-of-variation modelling across technical triplicates, the study counted a clone as expanded if it had at least 8 unique UMIs. The raw public data were reprocessed by TCRdb itself: fastp quality trimming at Q25, MiXCR clonotype calling, in-frame beta chains only. Entries that share a CDR3 protein sequence are merged under the most common genes and DNA. The V and J calls and clone size come from TCRdb's table, not from the authors' own analysis. A total of about 66,000 distinct CDR3 sequences appear in this sample, around 3.3% of them only once. Over 3.5% of the sample rests with the top ten.

For the unsorted PBMC libraries, 2 million PBMCs were stored in RNAlater at -80 degrees C until RNA extraction and were used to generate the libraries. Multiple sclerosis patients were enrolled in a US clinical protocol under which disease progression was evaluated by magnetic resonance imaging. PBMCs were separated from peripheral blood using Ficoll-Hypaque density gradient centrifugation and then cryopreserved in liquid nitrogen. The CDR3 holds 13 amino acids from the cysteine to the phenylalanine. Just the 39-base CDR3 DNA is kept, in frame starting at base 1. Looking up the germline V gene yields CDR1 MNHEY and CDR2 SVGAGI. V is pared back by 6 bases and J by 5 bases, with 12 bases lying between the germline termini.

The sequence links TRBV6-5 to TRBJ2-3; the D gene lacks a confident call. This clonotype was obtained from a middle-aged man with multiple sclerosis. Input material: PBMCs. The CDR3: CASRSLFVDTQYF. The nucleotides are TGTGCCAGCAGGTCCCTGTTTGTAGATACGCAGTATTTT.